Here is one T cell receptor (beta chain) with its context. No antigen is known for it. Per-base quality was not reported, and no clone a single base away is much larger than it. Enrolling through a virtual design, the prospective study's participants ranged in age from roughly 18 to 95 years and lived across about two dozen United States geographic areas. In the prospective study, participants were assigned to cohorts based on the clinical history participants reported in a screening survey and a study questionnaire. Recovered participants in ImmuneRACE Cohort 3 were defined by two consecutive negative NP/OP PCR tests, clearance by a healthcare professional, or resolution of symptoms. Mobile phlebotomists in the prospective study collected whole blood, serum and a nasopharyngeal or oropharyngeal swab from every participant. Additional blood draws and questionnaires over a roughly two-month period could optionally be provided by prospective study participants. Blood samples from the prospective study were shipped frozen or at room temperature prior to DNA extraction.

This entry belongs to a study of blood T cell repertoires in COVID-19 (dated by TCRdb to 2020 to 2022). About the full investigation: The collaborator samples originated in the United States, Italy and Spain and spanned the acute and convalescent phases of COVID-19. Where HLA class I and class II types were available, the types were taken from metadata supplied by the sample provider, not from assay-based typing. Sample metadata almost always included a de-identified subject ID, COVID-19 status, age in years and sex. Samples were obtained from the ongoing ImmuneRACE study (first 160 participants) and from over 1,000 subjects provided by 6 global collaborators. The prospective study material was composed of cDNA or gDNA derived from T cells, B-cell-depleted T cells, or PBMCs. The repertoires were released in a freely available public database meant as a resource for research on the immune response to SARS-CoV-2. The dataset comprised deeply sampled blood TCRbeta repertoires from subjects exposed to, actively infected with, or recovered from COVID-19. Findings and caveats that apply to the study as a whole: Clinical and demographic metadata were provided uncurated, with the amount varying by source and participant.

The CDR3 goes from the cysteine to the phenylalanine over 15 residues. Only the CDR3 DNA stays, 45 bases, in frame from base 1. TCRbeta CDR3 regions were amplified from genomic DNA using the immunoSEQ Assay, a bias-controlled multiplex PCR. As for how the authors treated the data: Within the assay, amplification of reference gene primers was used to estimate how many nucleated cells each sample contained. To quantify the absolute abundance of each unique TCRbeta CDR3 rearrangement, sequence reads were collapsed and filtered. For each sample, productive Simpson clonality was calculated by taking the square root of Simpson's diversity index across productive rearrangements. TCRdb retrieved this table from immuneACCESS and kept in-frame rearrangements only. Not all clones are present; in checked studies, unresolved V genes account for under half, and no reason is known for the remainder. D and trimming were read from the DNA, whereas the V and J calls and clone size are those reported in that table. The sample contains around 300,000 clones, roughly 91% of them found a single time. The top ten hold around 1.9% of the sample.

The receptor's source is a woman in her sixties who had recovered from COVID-19. This chain joins TRBV21-1 to TRBJ1-4. TRBV21-1 is a documented pseudogene. Specimen: PBMCs or T cells enriched from blood (not recorded which). The nucleotides are TGTGCCAGCAGCCCTAGGGGGGGCGCAGCCCCTTTGTTGTTTTTT. Translation gives CASSPRGGAAPLLFF.